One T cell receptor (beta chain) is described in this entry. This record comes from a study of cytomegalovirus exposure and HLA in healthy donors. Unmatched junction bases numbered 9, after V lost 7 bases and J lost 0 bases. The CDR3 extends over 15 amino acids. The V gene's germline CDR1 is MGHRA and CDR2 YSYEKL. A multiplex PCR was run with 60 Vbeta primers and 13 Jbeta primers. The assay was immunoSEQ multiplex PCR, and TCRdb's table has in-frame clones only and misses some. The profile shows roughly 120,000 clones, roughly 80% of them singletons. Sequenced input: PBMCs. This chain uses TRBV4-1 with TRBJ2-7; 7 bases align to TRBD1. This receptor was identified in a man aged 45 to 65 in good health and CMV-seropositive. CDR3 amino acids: CASTPGQDVSYEQYF. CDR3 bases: TGCGCCAGCACGCCAGGACAGGACGTCTCCTACGAGCAGTACTTC.